This T cell receptor beta chain was identified during a study of neoadjuvant anti-PD-1 for oral cavity cancer. About the research overall: Around day 43, patients without progression received a fourth nivolumab dose before surgery.

The data were produced by immunoSEQ multiplex PCR, yet TCRdb's version contains in-frame clones alone and is incomplete. In the table there are under 15,000 clones, over 60% of which are singletons. Regarding time point: after neoadjuvant nivolumab, at surgical resection. These oral cavity squamous cell carcinomas were HPV-negative and locally advanced. Trimming removed 6 bases from V and 7 bases from J, with 23 bases in between. Germline V gene data show CDR1 as SGDLS and CDR2 as YYNGEE. The CDR3 consists of 15 residues. This clone was counted between two and nine times. The sample in question was PBMCs, obtained after nivolumab (anti-PD-1) treatment. The genes are TRBV9 and TRBJ2-7, with D perhaps given as TRBD1 or TRBD2 (5 bases each). The source of this sequence is a person aged 35-79 years with oral cavity squamous cell carcinoma. CDR3: CASTLGPDELREQYF. Written as DNA, the CDR3 is TGTGCCAGCACCTTGGGACCCGACGAACTACGGGAGCAGTACTTC.